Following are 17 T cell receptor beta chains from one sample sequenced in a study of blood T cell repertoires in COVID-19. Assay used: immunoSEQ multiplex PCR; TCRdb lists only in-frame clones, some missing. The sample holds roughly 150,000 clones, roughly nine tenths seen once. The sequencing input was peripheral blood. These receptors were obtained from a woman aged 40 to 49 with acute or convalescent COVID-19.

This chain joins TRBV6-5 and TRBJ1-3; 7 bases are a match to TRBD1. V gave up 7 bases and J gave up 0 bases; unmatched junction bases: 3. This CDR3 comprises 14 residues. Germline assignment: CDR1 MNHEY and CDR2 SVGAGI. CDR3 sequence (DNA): TGTGCCAGCACGACAGGGAACTCTGGAAACACCATATATTTT. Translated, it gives CASTTGNSGNTIYF.

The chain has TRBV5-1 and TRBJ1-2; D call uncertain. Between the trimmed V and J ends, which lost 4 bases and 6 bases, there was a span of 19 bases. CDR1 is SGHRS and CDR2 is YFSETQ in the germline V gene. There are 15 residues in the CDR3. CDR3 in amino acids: CASSEVTGRADGYTF. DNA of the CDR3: TGCGCCAGCAGCGAGGTTACCGGGAGGGCGGATGGCTACACCTTC.

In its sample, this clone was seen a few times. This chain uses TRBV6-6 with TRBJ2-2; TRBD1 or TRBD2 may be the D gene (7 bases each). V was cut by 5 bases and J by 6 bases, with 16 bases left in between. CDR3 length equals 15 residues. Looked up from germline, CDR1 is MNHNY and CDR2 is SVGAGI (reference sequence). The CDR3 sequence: CASSRSGGGSGELFF. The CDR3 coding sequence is TGTGCCAGCAGTCGATCAGGGGGAGGGTCCGGGGAGCTGTTTTTT.

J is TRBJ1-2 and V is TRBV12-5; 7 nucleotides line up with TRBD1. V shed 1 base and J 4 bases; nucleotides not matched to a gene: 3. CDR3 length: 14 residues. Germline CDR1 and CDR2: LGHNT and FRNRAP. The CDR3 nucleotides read TGTGCTAGTGGTTTGGGACAGGGAAGCTATGGCTACACCTTC. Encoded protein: CASGLGQGSYGYTF. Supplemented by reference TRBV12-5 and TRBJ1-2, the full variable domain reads DARVTQTPRHKVTEMGQEVTMRCQPILGHNTVFWYRQTMMQGLELLAYFRNRAPLDDSGMPKDRFSAEMPDATLATLKIQPSEPRDSAVYFCASGLGQGSYGYTFGSGTRLTVV.

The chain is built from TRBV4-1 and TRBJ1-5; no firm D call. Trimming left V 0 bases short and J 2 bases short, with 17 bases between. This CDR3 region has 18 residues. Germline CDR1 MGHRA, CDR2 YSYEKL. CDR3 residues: CASSQEARGGFRNQPQHF. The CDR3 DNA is TGCGCCAGCAGCCAAGAGGCCCGGGGTGGCTTTCGCAATCAGCCCCAGCATTTT.

The CDR3 region has the DNA TGTGCCAGCAGTCAACAGACAGGGGGCGGTTACGAGCAGTACTTC. Translation gives CASSQQTGGGYEQYF. The chain joins TRBV6-5 to TRBJ2-7; 10 nucleotides align to TRBD1. The germline V gene has CDR1 MNHEY and CDR2 SVGAGI. Trimming at V came to 5 bases and at J to 4 bases, leaving 8 bases not matched to a gene. This CDR3 has 15 residues.

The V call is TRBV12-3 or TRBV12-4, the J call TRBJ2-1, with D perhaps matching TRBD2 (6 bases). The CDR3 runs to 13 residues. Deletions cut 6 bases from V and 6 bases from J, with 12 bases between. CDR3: CASRGGESNEQFF. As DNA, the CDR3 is TGTGCCAGCAGGGGAGGCGAAAGCAATGAGCAGTTCTTC.

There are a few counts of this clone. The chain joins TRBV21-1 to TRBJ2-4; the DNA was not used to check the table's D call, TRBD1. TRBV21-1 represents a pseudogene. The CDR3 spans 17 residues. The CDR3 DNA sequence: TGTGCCAGCAGCAAAGCAAGACAGGGGGCAGCCAAAAACATTCAGTACTTC. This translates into CASSKARQGAAKNIQYF.

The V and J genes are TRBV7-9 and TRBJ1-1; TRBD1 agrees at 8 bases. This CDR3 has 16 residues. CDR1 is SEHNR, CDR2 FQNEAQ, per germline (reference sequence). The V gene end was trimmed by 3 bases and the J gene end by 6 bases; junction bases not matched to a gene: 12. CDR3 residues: CASSFQGARSNAEAFF. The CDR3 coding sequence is TGTGCCAGCAGCTTTCAGGGGGCGCGTTCAAACGCTGAAGCTTTCTTT.

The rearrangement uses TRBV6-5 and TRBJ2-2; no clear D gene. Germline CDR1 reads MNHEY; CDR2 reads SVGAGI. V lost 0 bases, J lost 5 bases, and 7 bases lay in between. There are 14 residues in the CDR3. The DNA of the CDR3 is TGTGCCAGCAGTTACTCCACCGGTACCGGGGAGCTGTTTTTT. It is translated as CASSYSTGTGELFF.

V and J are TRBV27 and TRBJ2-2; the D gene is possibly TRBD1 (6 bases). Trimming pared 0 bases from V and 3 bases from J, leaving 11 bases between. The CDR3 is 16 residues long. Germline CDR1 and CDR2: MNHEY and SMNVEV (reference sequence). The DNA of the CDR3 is TGTGCCAGCAGTTTATCAGTCCAGGGGCACACCGGGGAGCTGTTTTTT. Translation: CASSLSVQGHTGELFF.

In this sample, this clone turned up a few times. CDR3 bases: TGTGCCTGGAGTGTATCTTGGCTCAGGGGGCCAACTGAAGCTTTCTTT. Encoded protein: CAWSVSWLRGPTEAFF. The chain joins TRBV30 to TRBJ1-1; 8 bases map to TRBD1. CDR1 and CDR2 (germline): GTSNPN, SVGIG (reference sequence). This CDR3 spans 16 amino acids. Germline trimming cut 0 bases from V and 5 bases from J; bases unmatched to any gene: 11.

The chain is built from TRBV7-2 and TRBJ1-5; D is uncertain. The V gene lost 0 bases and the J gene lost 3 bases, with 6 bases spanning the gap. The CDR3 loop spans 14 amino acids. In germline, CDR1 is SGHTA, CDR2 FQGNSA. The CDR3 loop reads CASSLAGVNQPQHF. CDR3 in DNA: TGTGCCAGCAGCTTAGCCGGGGTCAATCAGCCCCAGCATTTT.

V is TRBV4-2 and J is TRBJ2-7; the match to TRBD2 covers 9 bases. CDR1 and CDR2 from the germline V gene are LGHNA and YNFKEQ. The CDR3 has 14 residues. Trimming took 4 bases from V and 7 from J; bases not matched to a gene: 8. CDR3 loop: CASSPSYSGGEQYF. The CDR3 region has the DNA TGTGCCAGCAGCCCATCCTATAGCGGGGGTGAGCAGTACTTC.

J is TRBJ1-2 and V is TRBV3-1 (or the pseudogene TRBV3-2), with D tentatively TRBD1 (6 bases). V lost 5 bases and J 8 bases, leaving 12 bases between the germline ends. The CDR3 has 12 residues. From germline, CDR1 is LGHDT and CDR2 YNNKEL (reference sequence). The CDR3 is CASSEQGPGYTF. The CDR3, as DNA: TGTGCCAGCAGCGAACAGGGCCCCGGCTACACCTTC.

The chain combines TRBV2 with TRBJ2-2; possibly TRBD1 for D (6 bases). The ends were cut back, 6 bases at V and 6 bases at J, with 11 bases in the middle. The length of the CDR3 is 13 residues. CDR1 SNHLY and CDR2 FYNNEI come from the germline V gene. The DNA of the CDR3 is TGTGCCAGCAGCGGGCAGGGGTCCGGGGAGCTGTTTTTT. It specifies CASSGQGSGELFF. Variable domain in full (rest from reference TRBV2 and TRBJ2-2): EPEVTQTPSHQVTQMGQEVILRCVPISNHLYFYWYRQILGQKVEFLVSFYNNEISEKSEIFDDQFSVERPDGSNFTLKIRSTKLEDSAMYFCASSGQGSGELFFGEGSRLTVL.

The CDR3 bases are TGTGCCAGCAGTTATTGGGGAGCGGGAAGGAGGGCGTACTTC. This translates into CASSYWGAGRRAYF. V and J are TRBV6-2 or TRBV6-3 and TRBJ2-4, with 7 bases fitting TRBD2. V was pared by 3 bases and J by 15 bases, with 14 bases of the junction left unmatched. The CDR3 has 14 residues. Germline assignment: CDR1 MNHEY and CDR2 SVGEGT.